The rows below give T cell receptor beta chains drawn from one sample of a study of technical replicates of blood from a handful of donors. Measured with immunoSEQ multiplex PCR; TCRdb has only the in-frame clones, and not every one. The sample has approximately 70,000 clones, roughly 95% seen once; the top ten hold about 0.22%. The specimen was T cells isolated from PBMCs. Source of these receptors: a human donor in good health. The CDR3 runs from the conserved cysteine through the conserved F or W. The D gene is left open where the match is weak. Not every row has a clone size; where given, it reads once, few, many or a size class.

V: TRBV15
size: NA
J: TRBJ2-1
D: NA
DNA: TGTGCCACCAGCCCCCCGTTTAGCAATGAGCAGTTCTTC
CDR3: CATSPPFSNEQFF

V: TRBV5-1
size: NA
J: TRBJ2-7
D: NA
DNA: TGCGCCAGCAGTTTAAGGCTACAGGGACACGAGCAGTACTTC
CDR3: CASSLRLQGHEQYF

V: TRBV5-1
size: NA
J: TRBJ1-1
D: NA
DNA: TGCGCCAGCAGTTTGGACGGGGTCGAAGCTTTCTTT
CDR3: CASSLDGVEAFF

V: TRBV5-1
size: NA
J: TRBJ2-1
D: NA
DNA: TGCGCCAGCAGCTTGGGACAGAGGACGAATGAGCAGTTCTTC
CDR3: CASSLGQRTNEQFF

V: TRBV7-9
size: NA
J: TRBJ1-1
D: NA
DNA: TGTGCCAGCAGCATAAGGGGACACCCCACTGAAGCTTTCTTT
CDR3: CASSIRGHPTEAFF

V: TRBV19
size: once
J: TRBJ1-1
D: NA
DNA: TGTGCCAGTAGTATGACAGGGAACACTGAAGCTTTCTTT
CDR3: CASSMTGNTEAFF

V: TRBV5-1
size: NA
J: TRBJ1-5
D: TRBD1
DNA: TGCGCCAGCAGCTTGGGGGCAGGGGGCTCTCAGCCCCAGCATTTT
CDR3: CASSLGAGGSQPQHF

V: TRBV4-1
size: NA
J: TRBJ2-7
D: NA
DNA: TGCGCCAGCAGCCAAGATCGGGTCAGGGTCTACGAGCAGTACTTC
CDR3: CASSQDRVRVYEQYF

V: TRBV4-2
size: NA
J: TRBJ1-5
D: NA
DNA: TGTGCCAGCAGCCAAGAGGCAGGGTTTCAGCCCCAGCATTTT
CDR3: CASSQEAGFQPQHF

V: TRBV9
size: NA
J: TRBJ1-6
D: NA
DNA: TGTGCCAGCAGCGCCCGGGATACGCTTAATTCACCCCTCCACTTT
CDR3: CASSARDTLNSPLHF

V: TRBV30
size: NA
J: TRBJ2-1
D: NA
DNA: TGTGCCTGGAGAAACCCAAGACTAGGGGCGTACAATGAGCAGTTCTTC
CDR3: CAWRNPRLGAYNEQFF

V: TRBV9
size: NA
J: TRBJ1-4
D: TRBD1
DNA: TGTGCCAGCAGCGTTGCGGACAGGCTGGGAAAACTGTTTTTT
CDR3: CASSVADRLGKLFF

V: TRBV19
size: NA
J: TRBJ2-3
D: NA
DNA: TGTGCCAGTAGGTTAGGCACAGATACGCAGTATTTT
CDR3: CASRLGTDTQYF

V: TRBV9
size: NA
J: TRBJ2-1
D: NA
DNA: TGTGCCAGCAGCGTAGGGGTCGGGGGGCACCTACGGAACAATGAGCAGTTCTTC
CDR3: CASSVGVGGHLRNNEQFF

V: TRBV13
size: NA
J: TRBJ1-1
D: TRBD1
DNA: TGTGCCAGCAGCTCCCCGACAGGGTGGAGCACTGAAGCTTTCTTT
CDR3: CASSSPTGWSTEAFF

V: TRBV5-1
size: NA
J: TRBJ1-1
D: TRBD1
DNA: TGCGCCAGCAGTTTCGAACAGGGGGCCACTGAAGCTTTCTTT
CDR3: CASSFEQGATEAFF

V: TRBV7-9
size: NA
J: TRBJ1-1
D: NA
DNA: TGTGCCAGCAGCATCGACTATGGGTCCCCGAAAGCTTTCTTT
CDR3: CASSIDYGSPKAFF

V: TRBV7-8
size: NA
J: TRBJ2-1
D: NA
DNA: TGTGCCAGCAGCTTGGTGCGGAGGCTTATCTACAATGAGCAGTTCTTC
CDR3: CASSLVRRLIYNEQFF

V: TRBV10-3
size: once
J: TRBJ2-6
D: NA
DNA: TGTGCCATCAGTGCCCAGGGGCTCCCCTCTGGGGCCAACGTCCTGACTTTC
CDR3: CAISAQGLPSGANVLTF

V: TRBV6-6
size: NA
J: TRBJ1-3
D: TRBD1
DNA: TGTGCCAGCACGGGGGACAGGGCCGGAAACACCATATATTTT
CDR3: CASTGDRAGNTIYF

V: TRBV27
size: NA
J: TRBJ1-1
D: NA
DNA: TGTGCCAGCAGTTTAACAGGTAGGAGGATGGTGGGGGGGGCTGAAGCTTTCTTT
CDR3: CASSLTGRRMVGGAEAFF

V: TRBV28
size: NA
J: TRBJ1-1
D: TRBD1
DNA: TGTGCCAGCGGGAAACAGGGGGCTGAAGCTTTCTTT
CDR3: CASGKQGAEAFF

V: TRBV7-9
size: NA
J: TRBJ2-7
D: NA
DNA: TGTGCCAGCAGCGGGGGGTCCCACGAGCAGTACTTC
CDR3: CASSGGSHEQYF

V: TRBV10-2
size: NA
J: TRBJ2-1
D: TRBD2
DNA: TGCGTCTCGCGCATTAGCGGGGGTCCCTACAATGAGCAGTTCTTC
CDR3: CVSRISGGPYNEQFF

V: TRBV5-1
size: NA
J: TRBJ1-4
D: TRBD1
DNA: TGCGCCAGCAGCTTGGTTGGGACAGAGAATGAAAAACTGTTTTTT
CDR3: CASSLVGTENEKLFF

V: TRBV10-1
size: NA
J: TRBJ2-7
D: NA
DNA: TGCGCCAGCAGTGGTTTAGCGAAGGGATCCTACGAGCAGTACTTC
CDR3: CASSGLAKGSYEQYF

V: TRBV19
size: NA
J: TRBJ1-1
D: NA
DNA: TGTGCCAGTAGTATATTAACAGGAGATGGGACTGAAGCTTTCTTT
CDR3: CASSILTGDGTEAFF

V: TRBV28
size: NA
J: TRBJ2-7
D: TRBD2
DNA: TGTGCCAGCAGTCAGCGGGGGCTCGTCCCCCACCGAGAGGCCTACGAGCAGTACTTC
CDR3: CASSQRGLVPHREAYEQYF

V: TRBV7-9
size: once
J: TRBJ2-1
D: TRBD1
DNA: TGTGCCAGCAGCTTAGCGCAAACAGGGGTTGAGAATGAGCAGTTCTTC
CDR3: CASSLAQTGVENEQFF

V: TRBV21-1
size: NA
J: TRBJ2-7
D: NA
DNA: TGTGCCAGCAGCATCCGGACAGGTGGCTACGAGCAGTACTTC
CDR3: CASSIRTGGYEQYF

V: TRBV5-1
size: NA
J: TRBJ2-2
D: TRBD2
DNA: TGCGCCAGCAGCTTCGGGGGACTAGCGGGCCCCGCGAACACCGGGGAGCTGTTTTTT
CDR3: CASSFGGLAGPANTGELFF

V: TRBV7-9
size: NA
J: TRBJ2-2
D: TRBD1
DNA: TGTGCCAGCAGCTGGGGACAGTACACCGGGGAGCTGTTTTTT
CDR3: CASSWGQYTGELFF

V: TRBV18
size: NA
J: TRBJ2-5
D: NA
DNA: TGTGCCAGCTCACTTATGGCGCAGGTGGGAGAGACCCAGTACTTC
CDR3: CASSLMAQVGETQYF

V: TRBV6-6
size: NA
J: TRBJ2-1
D: TRBD2
DNA: TGTGCCAGCAAATCGGGGAGGGCCGATTATGAGCAGTTCTTC
CDR3: CASKSGRADYEQFF

V: TRBV4-1
size: NA
J: TRBJ1-2
D: TRBD1
DNA: TGCGCCAGCAGCCCAGGACTAACAGGGGCTTACGACTACACCTTC
CDR3: CASSPGLTGAYDYTF

V: TRBV10-3
size: NA
J: TRBJ2-3
D: TRBD2
DNA: TGTGCCATCAAACGGTCGGCTAGCGGGGGGGATACGCAGTATTTT
CDR3: CAIKRSASGGDTQYF

V: TRBV28
size: NA
J: TRBJ1-5
D: TRBD1
DNA: TGTGCCAGCAGTTCGTGGCAGGGGGTCTCTCAGCCCCAGCATTTT
CDR3: CASSSWQGVSQPQHF

V: TRBV28
size: NA
J: TRBJ2-5
D: NA
DNA: TGTGCCAGCACCGGGGGCCAAGAGACCCAGTACTTC
CDR3: CASTGGQETQYF

V: TRBV9
size: NA
J: TRBJ2-6
D: TRBD2
DNA: TGTGCCAGCCGGGGGGGGCCTACCCTCTCTGGGGCCAACGTCCTGACTTTC
CDR3: CASRGGPTLSGANVLTF

V: TRBV30
size: once
J: TRBJ2-7
D: TRBD1
DNA: TGTGCCTGGAGTGTCATCGGGACAGGGGGCTCCCACGAGCAGTACTTC
CDR3: CAWSVIGTGGSHEQYF

V: TRBV29-1
size: NA
J: TRBJ2-5
D: NA
DNA: TGCAGCGCTCTACCCCGGGAGATAACCGGGGAGACCCAGTACTTC
CDR3: CSALPREITGETQYF

V: TRBV5-1
size: NA
J: TRBJ1-5
D: NA
DNA: TGCGCCAGCAGTTATGCAGGGGAGGGTCAGCCCCAGCATTTT
CDR3: CASSYAGEGQPQHF

V: TRBV27
size: NA
J: TRBJ2-2
D: TRBD2
DNA: TGTGCCAGCACTCGGGACGCGGGGGGATACACCGGGGAGCTGTTTTTT
CDR3: CASTRDAGGYTGELFF

V: TRBV11-2
size: NA
J: TRBJ1-1
D: NA
DNA: TGTGCCAGCAGCTTGGGAGGTAGTATGAACACTGAAGCTTTCTTT
CDR3: CASSLGGSMNTEAFF

V: TRBV5-1
size: NA
J: TRBJ1-1
D: TRBD1
DNA: TGCGCCAGCAGCCCATACAGGGGCGGCATGAACACTGAAGCTTTCTTT
CDR3: CASSPYRGGMNTEAFF

V: TRBV11-2
size: NA
J: TRBJ2-7
D: NA
DNA: TGTGCCAGCAGCTTGCCCGAGGAGCAGTACTTC
CDR3: CASSLPEEQYF

V: TRBV28
size: NA
J: TRBJ1-4
D: TRBD1
DNA: TGTGCCAGCAGCCCGGGACAGGGGCCCGAAAAACTGTTTTTT
CDR3: CASSPGQGPEKLFF

V: TRBV6-4
size: NA
J: TRBJ2-1
D: TRBD2
DNA: TGTGCCAGCAGTGACTCGAGGGGTAGCGGGGGCTACAATGAGCAGTTCTTC
CDR3: CASSDSRGSGGYNEQFF

V: TRBV11-2
size: NA
J: TRBJ2-1
D: NA
DNA: TGTGCCAGCAGCTTAGCTCTCACAGGCAGGTACTCCTACAATGAGCAGTTCTTC
CDR3: CASSLALTGRYSYNEQFF

V: TRBV2
size: NA
J: TRBJ2-7
D: TRBD1
DNA: TGTGCCAGCAACTCGGACAGGAGCTCCTACGAGCAGTACTTC
CDR3: CASNSDRSSYEQYF

V: TRBV18
size: NA
J: TRBJ2-1
D: TRBD2
DNA: TGTGCCAGCTCACCACCGGGGCGGGGGGGGAACTACAATGAGCAGTTCTTC
CDR3: CASSPPGRGGNYNEQFF

V: TRBV4-1
size: NA
J: TRBJ1-4
D: NA
DNA: TGCGCCAGCAGCCAAGTCCCCACGGACCGGGAGGGAAAACTGTTTTTT
CDR3: CASSQVPTDREGKLFF

V: TRBV11-1
size: NA
J: TRBJ1-1
D: TRBD1
DNA: TGTGCCAGCAGCTTAAGACAGGGGGCTACTGAAGCTTTCTTT
CDR3: CASSLRQGATEAFF

V: TRBV7-7
size: NA
J: TRBJ2-2
D: NA
DNA: TGTGCCAGCAGCTTAATCGGGGGAACCGGGGAGCTGTTTTTT
CDR3: CASSLIGGTGELFF

V: TRBV27
size: NA
J: TRBJ2-5
D: NA
DNA: TGTGCCAGCAGTTTCGGACAGAATGAAGAGACCCAGTACTTC
CDR3: CASSFGQNEETQYF

V: TRBV28
size: NA
J: TRBJ1-1
D: TRBD1
DNA: TGTGCCAGCAGTCCCGGGACAGGGCGCACTGAAGCTTTCTTT
CDR3: CASSPGTGRTEAFF

V: TRBV11-3
size: once
J: TRBJ2-1
D: NA
DNA: TGTGCCAGCAGCTTGGGGGGAGACAATGAGCAGTTCTTC
CDR3: CASSLGGDNEQFF

V: TRBV4-1
size: NA
J: TRBJ2-3
D: TRBD2
DNA: TGCGCCAGCAGCCAACGACCTCTAGCGGACCGCACAGATACGCAGTATTTT
CDR3: CASSQRPLADRTDTQYF